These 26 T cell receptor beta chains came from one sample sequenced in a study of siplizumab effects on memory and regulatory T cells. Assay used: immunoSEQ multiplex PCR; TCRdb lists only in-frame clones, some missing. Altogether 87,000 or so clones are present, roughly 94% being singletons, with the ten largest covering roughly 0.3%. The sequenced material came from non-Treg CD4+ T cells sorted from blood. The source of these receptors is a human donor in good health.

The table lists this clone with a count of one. The CDR3, as DNA: TGTGCCAGCAGTGAATACAAGCGGGGGCCCTACGAGCAGTACTTC. As protein: CASSEYKRGPYEQYF. This rearrangement joins TRBV2 to TRBJ2-7, with 8 bases matching TRBD2. Germline V gives CDR1 SNHLY, CDR2 FYNNEI. The CDR3 extends over 15 amino acids. The V segment lost 2 bases and the J segment 2 bases; nucleotides outside the gene matches: 5.

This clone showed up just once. DNA of the CDR3: TGTGCCAGCAGCTCGTGGGGGGACAATGAGCAGTTCTTC. Amino acid sequence: CASSSWGDNEQFF. This rearrangement joins TRBV5-5 to TRBJ2-1, with D possibly matching TRBD2 (6 bases). V shed 3 bases and J shed 5 bases, with 9 bases lying between them. Germline CDR1 is SGHKS and CDR2 is YYEKEE (reference sequence). This CDR3 has 13 residues.

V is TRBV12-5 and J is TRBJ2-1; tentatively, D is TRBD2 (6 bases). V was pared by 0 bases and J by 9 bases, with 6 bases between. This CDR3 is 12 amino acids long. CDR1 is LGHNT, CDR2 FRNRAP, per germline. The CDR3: CASGLVRGEQFF. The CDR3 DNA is TGTGCTAGTGGTTTGGTGCGGGGTGAGCAGTTCTTC.

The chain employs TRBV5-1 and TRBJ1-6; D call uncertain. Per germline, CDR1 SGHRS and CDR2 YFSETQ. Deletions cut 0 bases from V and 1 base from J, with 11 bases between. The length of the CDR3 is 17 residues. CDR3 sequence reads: CASSLDQRRSYNSPLHF. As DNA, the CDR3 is TGCGCCAGCAGCTTGGACCAGAGGCGGTCCTATAATTCACCCCTCCACTTT. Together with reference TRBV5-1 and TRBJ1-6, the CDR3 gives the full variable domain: KAGVTQTPRYLIKTRGQQVTLSCSPISGHRSVSWYQQTPGQGLQFLFEYFSETQRNKGNFPGRFSGRQFSNSRSEMNVSTLELGDSALYLCASSLDQRRSYNSPLHFGNGTRLTVT.

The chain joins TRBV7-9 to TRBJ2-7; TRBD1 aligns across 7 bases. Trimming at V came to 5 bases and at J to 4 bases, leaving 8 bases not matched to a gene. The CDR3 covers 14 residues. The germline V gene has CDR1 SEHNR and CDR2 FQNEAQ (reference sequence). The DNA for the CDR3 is TGTGCCAGCAGCCTTACAGGGGATAGGTACGAGCAGTACTTC. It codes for CASSLTGDRYEQYF.

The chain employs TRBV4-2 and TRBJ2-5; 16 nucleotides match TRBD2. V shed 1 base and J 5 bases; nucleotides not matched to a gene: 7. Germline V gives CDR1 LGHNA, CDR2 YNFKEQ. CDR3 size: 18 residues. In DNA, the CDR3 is TGTGCCAGCAGCCAAGCCGGGACTAGCGGGGGGGCCGGTGAGACCCAGTACTTC. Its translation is CASSQAGTSGGAGETQYF.

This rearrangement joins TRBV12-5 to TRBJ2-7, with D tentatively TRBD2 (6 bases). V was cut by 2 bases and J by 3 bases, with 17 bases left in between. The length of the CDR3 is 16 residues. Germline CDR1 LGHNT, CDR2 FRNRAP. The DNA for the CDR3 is TGTGCTAGTGGTTTGACCTCTTCCGGGAGTGTCTACGAGCAGTACTTC. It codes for CASGLTSSGSVYEQYF. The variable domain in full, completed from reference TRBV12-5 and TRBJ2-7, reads DARVTQTPRHKVTEMGQEVTMRCQPILGHNTVFWYRQTMMQGLELLAYFRNRAPLDDSGMPKDRFSAEMPDATLATLKIQPSEPRDSAVYFCASGLTSSGSVYEQYFGPGTRLTVT.

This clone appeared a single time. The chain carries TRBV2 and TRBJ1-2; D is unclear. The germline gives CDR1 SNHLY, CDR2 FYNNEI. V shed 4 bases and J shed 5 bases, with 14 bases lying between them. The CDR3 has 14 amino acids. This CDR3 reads CASSVIQWAYGYTF. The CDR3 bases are TGTGCCAGCAGTGTTATCCAGTGGGCTTATGGCTACACCTTC.

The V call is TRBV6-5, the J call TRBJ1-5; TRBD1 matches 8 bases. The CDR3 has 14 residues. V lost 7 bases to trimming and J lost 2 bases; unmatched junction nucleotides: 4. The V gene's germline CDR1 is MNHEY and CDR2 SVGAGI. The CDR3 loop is CASTDRGGNQPQHF. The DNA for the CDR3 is TGTGCCAGCACCGACAGGGGTGGCAATCAGCCCCAGCATTTT.

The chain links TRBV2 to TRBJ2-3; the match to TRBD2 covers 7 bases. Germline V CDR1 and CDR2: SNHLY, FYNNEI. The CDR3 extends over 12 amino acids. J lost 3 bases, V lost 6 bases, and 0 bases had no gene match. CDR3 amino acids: CASRGGTDTQYF. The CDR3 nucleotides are TGTGCCAGCAGGGGGGGGACAGATACGCAGTATTTT.

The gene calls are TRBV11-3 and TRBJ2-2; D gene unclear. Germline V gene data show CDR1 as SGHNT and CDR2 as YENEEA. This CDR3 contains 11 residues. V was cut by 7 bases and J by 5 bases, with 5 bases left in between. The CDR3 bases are TGTGCCAGCACCCAGACCGGGGAGCTGTTTTTT. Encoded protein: CASTQTGELFF.

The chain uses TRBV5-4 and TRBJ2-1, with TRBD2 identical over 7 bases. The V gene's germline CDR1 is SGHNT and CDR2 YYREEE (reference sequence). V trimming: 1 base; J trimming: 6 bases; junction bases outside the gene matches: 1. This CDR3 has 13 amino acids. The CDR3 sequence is CASSLSGGNEQFF. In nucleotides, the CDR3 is TGTGCCAGCAGCTTGTCGGGGGGCAATGAGCAGTTCTTC. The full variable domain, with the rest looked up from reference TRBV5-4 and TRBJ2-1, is ETGVTQSPTHLIKTRGQQVTLRCSSQSGHNTVSWYQQALGQGPQFIFQYYREEENGRGNFPPRFSGLQFPNYSSELNVNALELDDSALYLCASSLSGGNEQFFGPGTRLTVL.

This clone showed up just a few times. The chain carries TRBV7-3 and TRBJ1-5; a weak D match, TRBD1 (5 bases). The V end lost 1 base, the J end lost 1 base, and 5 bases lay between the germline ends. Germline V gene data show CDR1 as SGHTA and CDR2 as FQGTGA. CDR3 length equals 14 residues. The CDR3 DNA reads TGTGCCAGCAGCTTAAGACAGAGCAATCAGCCCCAGCATTTT. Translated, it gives CASSLRQSNQPQHF.

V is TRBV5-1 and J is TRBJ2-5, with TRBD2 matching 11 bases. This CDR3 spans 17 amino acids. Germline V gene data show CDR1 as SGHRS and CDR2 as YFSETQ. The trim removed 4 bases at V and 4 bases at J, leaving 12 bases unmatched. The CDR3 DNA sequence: TGCGCCAGCAGCAAACTAGCGGGGGAAGATGTGGCAGAGACCCAGTACTTC. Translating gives CASSKLAGEDVAETQYF.

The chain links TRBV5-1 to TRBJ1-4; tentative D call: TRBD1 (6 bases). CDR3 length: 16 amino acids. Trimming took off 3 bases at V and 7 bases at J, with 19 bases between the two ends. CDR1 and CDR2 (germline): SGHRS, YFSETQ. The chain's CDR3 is CASSSQPGGQVEKLFF. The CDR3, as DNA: TGCGCCAGCAGCTCCCAGCCGGGGGGGCAGGTTGAAAAACTGTTTTTT. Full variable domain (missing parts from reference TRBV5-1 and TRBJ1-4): KAGVTQTPRYLIKTRGQQVTLSCSPISGHRSVSWYQQTPGQGLQFLFEYFSETQRNKGNFPGRFSGRQFSNSRSEMNVSTLELGDSALYLCASSSQPGGQVEKLFFGSGTQLSVL.

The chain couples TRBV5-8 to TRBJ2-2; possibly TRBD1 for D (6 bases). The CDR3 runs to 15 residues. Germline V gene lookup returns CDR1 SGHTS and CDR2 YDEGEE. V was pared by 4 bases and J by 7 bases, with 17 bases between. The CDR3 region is CASSTEGGRLGELFF. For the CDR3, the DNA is TGTGCCAGCAGCACCGAAGGGGGAAGACTCGGGGAGCTGTTTTTT.

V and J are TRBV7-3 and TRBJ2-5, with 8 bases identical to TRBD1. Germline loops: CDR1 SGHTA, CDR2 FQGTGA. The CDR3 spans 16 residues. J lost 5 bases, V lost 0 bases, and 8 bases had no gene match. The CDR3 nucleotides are TGTGCCAGCAGCTTAACTCGCGACAGGGGCGGGGAGACCCAGTACTTC. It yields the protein CASSLTRDRGGETQYF.

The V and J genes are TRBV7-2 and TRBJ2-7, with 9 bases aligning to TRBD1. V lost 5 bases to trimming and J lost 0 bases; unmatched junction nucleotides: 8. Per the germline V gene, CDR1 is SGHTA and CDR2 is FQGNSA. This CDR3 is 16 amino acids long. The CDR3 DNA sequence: TGTGCCAGCAGCGGAAGGGGACAGGGTATCTCCTACGAGCAGTACTTC. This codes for CASSGRGQGISYEQYF.

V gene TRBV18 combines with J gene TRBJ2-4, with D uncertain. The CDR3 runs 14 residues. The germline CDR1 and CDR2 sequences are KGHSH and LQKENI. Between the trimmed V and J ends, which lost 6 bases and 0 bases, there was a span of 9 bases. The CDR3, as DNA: TGTGCCAGCTCCCCGGACGGAGCCAAAAACATTCAGTACTTC. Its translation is CASSPDGAKNIQYF.

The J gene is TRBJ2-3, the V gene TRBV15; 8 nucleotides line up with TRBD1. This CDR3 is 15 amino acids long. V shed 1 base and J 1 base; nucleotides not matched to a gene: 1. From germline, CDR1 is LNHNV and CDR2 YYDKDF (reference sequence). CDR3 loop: CATSRGGQGTDTQYF. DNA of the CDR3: TGTGCCACCAGCAGAGGGGGACAGGGCACAGATACGCAGTATTTT. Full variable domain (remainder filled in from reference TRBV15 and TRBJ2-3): DAMVIQNPRYQVTQFGKPVTLSCSQTLNHNVMYWYQQKSSQAPKLLFHYYDKDFNNEADTPDNFQSRRPNTSFCFLDIRSPGLGDTAMYLCATSRGGQGTDTQYFGPGTRLTVL.

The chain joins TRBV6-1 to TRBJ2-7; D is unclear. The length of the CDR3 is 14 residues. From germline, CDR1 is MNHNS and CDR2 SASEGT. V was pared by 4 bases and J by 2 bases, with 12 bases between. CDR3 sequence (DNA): TGTGCCAGCAGTGGGGCCAGATTAACCTACGAGCAGTACTTC. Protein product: CASSGARLTYEQYF.

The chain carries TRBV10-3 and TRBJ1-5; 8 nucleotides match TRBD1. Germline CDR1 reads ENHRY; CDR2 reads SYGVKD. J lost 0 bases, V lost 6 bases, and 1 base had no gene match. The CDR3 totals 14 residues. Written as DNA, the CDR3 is TGTGCCATCAGGACAGGGGTTAGCAATCAGCCCCAGCATTTT. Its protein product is CAIRTGVSNQPQHF.

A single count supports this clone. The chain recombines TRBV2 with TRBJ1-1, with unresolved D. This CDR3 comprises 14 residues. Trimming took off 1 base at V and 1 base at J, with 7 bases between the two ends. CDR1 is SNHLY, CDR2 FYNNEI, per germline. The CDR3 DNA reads TGTGCCAGCAGTGAAGTGATTTCGAACACTGAAGCTTTCTTT. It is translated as CASSEVISNTEAFF.

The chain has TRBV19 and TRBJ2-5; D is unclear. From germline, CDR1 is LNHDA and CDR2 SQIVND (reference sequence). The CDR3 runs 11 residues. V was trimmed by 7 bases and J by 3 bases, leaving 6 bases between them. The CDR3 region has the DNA TGTGCCAGTAAAAGGGAAGAGACCCAGTACTTC. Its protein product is CASKREETQYF.

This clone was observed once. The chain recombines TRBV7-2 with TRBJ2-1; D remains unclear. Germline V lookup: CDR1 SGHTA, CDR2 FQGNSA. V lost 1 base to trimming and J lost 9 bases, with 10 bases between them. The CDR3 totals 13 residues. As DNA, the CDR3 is TGTGCCAGCAGCTTAGGGCCCTCGGGTGAGCAGTTCTTC. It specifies CASSLGPSGEQFF.

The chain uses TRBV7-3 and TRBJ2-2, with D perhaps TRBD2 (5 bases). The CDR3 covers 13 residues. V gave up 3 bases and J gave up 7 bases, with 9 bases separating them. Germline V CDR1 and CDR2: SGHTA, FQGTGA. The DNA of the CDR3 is TGTGCCAGCAGCTTCGGGGAAATCGGGGAGCTGTTTTTT. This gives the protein CASSFGEIGELFF.